The clone carrying this T cell receptor beta chain was seen a handful of times. The antigen is not known. From 5'RACE with constant-segment primers came TCR alpha and TCR beta cDNA libraries that carried sample barcodes and UMIs. From the 5' RACE reads, TCRdb called clonotypes with MiXCR, one entry per CDR3 protein. The table records 500,000 to 650,000 distinct CDR3 sequences, less than 25% of them present only once. The sample is drawn from a study of T-cell memory formation after mild COVID-19. Study-level background: The TCR clusters were mostly specific to one donor.

Study observations and caveats: Pre-infection memory already had some responding clones, implying cross-reactive memory joined. Clones shrinking from day 15 to 85 showed even CD4/CD8 mixes; later expanders tilted CD4+.

This clonotype originated in an adult woman who had mild COVID-19 (a few samples of this study predate the infection). Cell type and time point are not known. Sequencing was performed on PBMCs or a T cell subset sorted from them (not recorded which).

The CDR3 region is CASRGGTGAWTQHF. In DNA form, the CDR3 reads TGTGCCAGCAGGGGTGGGACAGGGGCGTGGACCCAGCATTTT. V usage is TRBV2 and J usage is TRBJ1-5; 10 bases are shared with TRBD1. CDR3 size: 14 residues. V lost 6 bases and J lost 11; bases outside the gene matches: 10. The germline CDR1 and CDR2 sequences are SNHLY and FYNNEI. Complete variable domain (other parts from reference TRBV2 and TRBJ1-5): EPEVTQTPSHQVTQMGQEVILRCVPISNHLYFYWYRQILGQKVEFLVSFYNNEISEKSEIFDDQFSVERPDGSNFTLKIRSTKLEDSAMYFCASRGGTGAWTQHFGDGTRLSIL.